This T cell receptor beta chain was found in a study of siplizumab effects on memory and regulatory T cells. Details on this clone: Its antigen is currently unknown.

Findings and limits, study-wide: Naive T cells, seemingly more diverse than memory cells, seemed major alloresponse contributors. Proliferating siplizumab-culture Treg suppressive function went unconfirmed. With siplizumab, mappable alloreactive CD4+ clones averaged 68.8% Treg-derived, versus more than 25% in controls.

Sequencing of each sample assayed approximately 10^5 TCR templates. Profiling relied on immunoSEQ multiplex PCR, and the TCRdb table lists in-frame clones only, not all of them. The sample has approximately 120,000 clones, around 92% seen once; the top ten hold approximately 0.75%. Germline assignment: CDR1 SGHKS and CDR2 YYEKEE (reference sequence). Trimming cost V 1 base and J 3 bases; bases outside gene matches: 5. CDR3 size: 15 residues. This chain joins TRBV5-5 and TRBJ2-7, with 9 bases identical to TRBD1. Specimen: Tregs sorted from blood. The sequence derives from a human donor in good health. The CDR3 region is CASSLYGTGIYEQYF. CDR3 nucleotide sequence: TGTGCCAGCAGCTTGTACGGGACAGGGATCTACGAGCAGTACTTC.